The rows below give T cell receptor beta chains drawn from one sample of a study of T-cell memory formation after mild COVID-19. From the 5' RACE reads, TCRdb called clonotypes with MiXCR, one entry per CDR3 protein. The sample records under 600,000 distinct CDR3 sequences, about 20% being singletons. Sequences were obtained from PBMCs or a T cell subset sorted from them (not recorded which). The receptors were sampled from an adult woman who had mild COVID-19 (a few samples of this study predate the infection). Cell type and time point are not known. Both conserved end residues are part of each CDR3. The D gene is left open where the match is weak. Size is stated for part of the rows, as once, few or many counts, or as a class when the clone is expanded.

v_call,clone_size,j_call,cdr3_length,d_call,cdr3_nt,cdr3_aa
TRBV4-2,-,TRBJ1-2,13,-,TGTGCCAGCAGCCCCCCTTTCGACTATGGCTACACCTTC,CASSPPFDYGYTF
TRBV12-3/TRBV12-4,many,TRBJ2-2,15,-,TGTGCCAGCAGTTTATACGGGTCGAACACCGGGGAGCTGTTTTTT,CASSLYGSNTGELFF
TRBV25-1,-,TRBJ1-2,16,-,TGTGCCAGCAGTGACTCTGAGCGGGACACATTATATGGCTACACCTTC,CASSDSERDTLYGYTF
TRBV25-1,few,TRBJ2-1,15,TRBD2,TGTGCCAGCAGGGACAGCGGGGGGTACTACAATGAGCAGTTCTTC,CASRDSGGYYNEQFF
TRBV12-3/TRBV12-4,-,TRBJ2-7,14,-,TGTGCCAGCAGTTTAAAGGAGGGAAAGGACGAGCAGTACTTC,CASSLKEGKDEQYF
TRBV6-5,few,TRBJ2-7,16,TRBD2,TGTGCCAGCAGTTACCGGGTAGCGGGGCCGTACTGCGAGCAGTACTTC,CASSYRVAGPYCEQYF
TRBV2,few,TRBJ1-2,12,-,TGTGCCAGCAGTGGGACAAGCTATGGCTACACCTTC,CASSGTSYGYTF
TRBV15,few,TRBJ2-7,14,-,TGTGCCACCAGCAGTGGGGGGTCGTTCTACGAGCAGTACTTC,CATSSGGSFYEQYF
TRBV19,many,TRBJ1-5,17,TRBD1,TGTGCCAGCGAATCGGGACAGGCGACCTATAGCAATCAGCCCCAGCATTTT,CASESGQATYSNQPQHF
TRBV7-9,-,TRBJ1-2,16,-,TGTGCCAGCAGCCATAAAAGCGCAGGGTACGGCGATGGCTACACCTTC,CASSHKSAGYGDGYTF
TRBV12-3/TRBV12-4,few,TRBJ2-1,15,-,TGTGCCAGCAGTTTAAGTTCGACAGAAAACAATGAGCAGTTCTTC,CASSLSSTENNEQFF
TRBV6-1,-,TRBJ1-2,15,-,TGTGCCAGCAGCCGCCGGGGGGCCGGCGGCGGTGGCTACACCTTC,CASSRRGAGGGGYTF
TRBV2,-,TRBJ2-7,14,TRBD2,TGTGCCAGCAGGCCCCGGGAGGCCTCCTACGAGCAGTACTTC,CASRPREASYEQYF
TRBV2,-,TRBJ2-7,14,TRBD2,TGTGCCAGCAGTGCCCTGACTAGCGGGGGCGAGCAGTACTTC,CASSALTSGGEQYF
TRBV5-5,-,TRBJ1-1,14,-,TGTGCCAGCAGACGAGTTCCAGTGAACCCTGAAGCTTTCTTT,CASRRVPVNPEAFF
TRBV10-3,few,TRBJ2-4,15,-,TGTGCCATCAGTGACCCAGGGGAAGCCAAAAACATTCAGTACTTC,CAISDPGEAKNIQYF
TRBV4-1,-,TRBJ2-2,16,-,TGCGCCAGCAGCCAGTTCCCCCCGCAGGGCACCGGGGAGCTGTTTTTT,CASSQFPPQGTGELFF
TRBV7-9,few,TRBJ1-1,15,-,TGTGCCAGCAGCTTAGCGATTACCCTTGACACCGAAGCTTTCTTT,CASSLAITLDTEAFF
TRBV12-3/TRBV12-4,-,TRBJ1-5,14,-,TGTGCCAGCAGCCGGGGCCAGGGAGATCAGCCCCAGCATTTT,CASSRGQGDQPQHF
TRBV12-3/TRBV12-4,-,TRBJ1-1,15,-,TGTGCCAGCAGTTTACCGGAGCGGGGGCGCACTGAAGCTTTCTTT,CASSLPERGRTEAFF
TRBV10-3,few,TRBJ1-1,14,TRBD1,TGTGCCATCAGTCTACAGGGGGGGAACACTGAAGCTTTCTTT,CAISLQGGNTEAFF
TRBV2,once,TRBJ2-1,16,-,TGTGCCAGCAGTGGAGGACAAGGGAGCTCCTACAATGAGCAGTTCTTC,CASSGGQGSSYNEQFF
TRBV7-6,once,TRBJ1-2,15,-,TGTGCCAGCAGCTTAGGCGGGACATCTCCTTATGGCTACACCTTC,CASSLGGTSPYGYTF
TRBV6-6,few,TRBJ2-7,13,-,TGTGCCAGCAGTTACTCGGGGAGTACAGAGCAGTACTTC,CASSYSGSTEQYF
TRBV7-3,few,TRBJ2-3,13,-,TGTGCCAGCAGCTCGGGAGTTGCAGATACGCAGTATTTT,CASSSGVADTQYF
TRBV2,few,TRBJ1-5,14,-,TGTGCCAGCACGCGGCGCGTCCGGGGTCAGCCCCAGCATTTT,CASTRRVRGQPQHF
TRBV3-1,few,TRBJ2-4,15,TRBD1,TGTGCCAGCAGCCGACTGACAGGGGACAAAAACATTCAGTACTTC,CASSRLTGDKNIQYF
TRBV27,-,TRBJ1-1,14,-,TGTGCCAGCAGTTTAATCTACCCGAACACTGAAGCTTTCTTT,CASSLIYPNTEAFF
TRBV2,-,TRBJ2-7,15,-,TGTGCCAGCAGACCCGGGCCCCATGAGGAAGGCGAGCAGTACTTC,CASRPGPHEEGEQYF
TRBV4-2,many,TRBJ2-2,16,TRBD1,TGTGCCAGCAGCCAAGGGGACAGGGGGCACACCGGGGAGCTGTTTTTT,CASSQGDRGHTGELFF
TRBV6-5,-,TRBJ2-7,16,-,TGTGCCAGCAGCCCACAAACAGTTTCTCCCTCCTACGAGCAGTACTTC,CASSPQTVSPSYEQYF
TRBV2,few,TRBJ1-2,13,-,TGTGCCAGCAGTGTAGAGTCTAACTATGGCTACACCTTC,CASSVESNYGYTF
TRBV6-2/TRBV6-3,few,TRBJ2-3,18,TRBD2,TGTGCCAGCAGTCCCTGGAAGCGGGAGGGCCGGGGACGAGATACGCAGTATTTT,CASSPWKREGRGRDTQYF
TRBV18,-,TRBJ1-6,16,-,TGTGCCAGCTCACTCGACCCGACAGGCCTTAATTCACCCCTCCACTTT,CASSLDPTGLNSPLHF
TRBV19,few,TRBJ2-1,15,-,TGTGCCAGTAGTATGCTGGGAAAGTCCTACAATGAGCAGTTCTTC,CASSMLGKSYNEQFF
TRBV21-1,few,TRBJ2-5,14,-,TGTGCCAGCGGCCCGGGACAGGGTGAAGAGACCCAGTACTTC,CASGPGQGEETQYF
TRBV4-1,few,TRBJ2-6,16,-,TGCGCCAGCAGCGTCACAGGGATCTCTGGGGCCAACGTCCTGACTTTC,CASSVTGISGANVLTF
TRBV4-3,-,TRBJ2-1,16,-,TGCGCCAGCAGCCGTGATGTTTTAAGCTCCTACAATGAGCAGTTCTTC,CASSRDVLSSYNEQFF
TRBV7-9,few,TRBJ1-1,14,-,TGTGCCAGCAGCTTAGCCGGAACACCCACTGAAGCTTTCTTT,CASSLAGTPTEAFF
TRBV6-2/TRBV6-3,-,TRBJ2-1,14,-,TGTGCCAGCAGGCACGGAGGGTCCTACAATGAGCAGTTCTTC,CASRHGGSYNEQFF
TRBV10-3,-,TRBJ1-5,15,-,TGTGCCATCAGTGAGTCGCGGGCAGGCAATCAGCCCCAGCATTTT,CAISESRAGNQPQHF
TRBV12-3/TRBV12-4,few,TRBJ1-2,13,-,TGTGCCAGCAGTTTATACAGATTTTATGGCTACACCTTC,CASSLYRFYGYTF
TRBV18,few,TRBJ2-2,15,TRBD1,TGTGCCAGCTCACCTACAGGGGCGAACACCGGGGAGCTGTTTTTT,CASSPTGANTGELFF
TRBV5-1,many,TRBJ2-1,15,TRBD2,TGCGCCAGCAGCTTTGCCACTAGCGGATACAATGAGCAGTTCTTC,CASSFATSGYNEQFF
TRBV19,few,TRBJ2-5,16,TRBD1,TGTGCCAGTAGTACAACCGGGACAGGGAGGGGGGAGACCCAGTACTTC,CASSTTGTGRGETQYF
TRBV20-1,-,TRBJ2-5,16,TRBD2,TGCAGTGCTAAGTCGCTAGCGGGGGACGAACGAGAGACCCAGTACTTC,CSAKSLAGDERETQYF
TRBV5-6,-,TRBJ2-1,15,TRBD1,TGTGCCAGCAGTTCCCGGGACAGGGTCTACAATGAGCAGTTCTTC,CASSSRDRVYNEQFF
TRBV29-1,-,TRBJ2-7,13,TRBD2,TGCAGCCCAAACGAGGGAGGGTCCTACGAGCAGTACTTC,CSPNEGGSYEQYF
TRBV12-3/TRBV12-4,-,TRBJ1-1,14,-,TGTGCCAGCAGTTTTACCCCCTTCGCCACTGAAGCTTTCTTT,CASSFTPFATEAFF
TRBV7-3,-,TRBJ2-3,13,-,TGTGCCAGCAGCTTGCCGCCCTCGGGTCCGCAGTATTTT,CASSLPPSGPQYF
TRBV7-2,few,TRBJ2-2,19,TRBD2,TGTGCCAGCAGCTTAACCGGACTAGCGGGAGGGCCGAACACCGGGGAGCTGTTTTTT,CASSLTGLAGGPNTGELFF
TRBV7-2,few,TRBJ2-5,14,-,TGTGCCAGCAGCCAACAACTAGGGGGAGAGACCCAGTACTTC,CASSQQLGGETQYF
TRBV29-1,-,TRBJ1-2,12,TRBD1,TGCAGCGTCGGACAGGGAACCCCTGGCTACACCTTC,CSVGQGTPGYTF